The entry below gives a single TCR beta chain sequence along with its context. Its cognate antigen is unknown. These data come from a study of cytomegalovirus exposure and HLA in healthy donors. Findings of the study overall: CMV serostatus was the sole immune exposure data available. A later analysis found common viral pathogens apparently linked to several of the most significant clusters. In a later analysis, compared with equally common non-associated chains, HLA-associated beta chains were more expanded. Most subjects had HLA-A and HLA-B alleles reportedly predicted accurately by TCR beta sequences.

V lost 5 bases to trimming and J lost 4 bases, with 12 bases between them. The CDR3 covers 14 residues. The germline CDR1 and CDR2 sequences are SGHVS and FNYEAQ. The PCR used 60 Vbeta and 13 Jbeta primers. Assay: immunoSEQ multiplex PCR; the TCRdb copy retains only in-frame clones and omits some. The sample consists of 220,000 or so clones, 60% to 80% of them appearing once. The sequencing input was PBMCs. The clonotype comes from a male donor in good health and CMV-seronegative. The chain employs TRBV7-6 and TRBJ1-5; D unresolved. In DNA form, the CDR3 reads TGTGCCAGCAGCCCCGGTTCGGGAAATCAGCCCCAGCATTTT. Amino acids: CASSPGSGNQPQHF.